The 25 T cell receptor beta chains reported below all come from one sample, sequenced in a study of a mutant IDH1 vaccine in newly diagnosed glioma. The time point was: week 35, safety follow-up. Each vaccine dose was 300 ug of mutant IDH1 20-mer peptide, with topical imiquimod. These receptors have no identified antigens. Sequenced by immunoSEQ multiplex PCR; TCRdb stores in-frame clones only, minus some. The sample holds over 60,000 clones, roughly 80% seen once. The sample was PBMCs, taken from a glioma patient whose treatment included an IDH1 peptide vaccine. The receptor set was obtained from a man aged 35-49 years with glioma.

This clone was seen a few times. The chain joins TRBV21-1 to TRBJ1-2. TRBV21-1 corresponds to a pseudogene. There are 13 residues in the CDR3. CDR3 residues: CASSKGEGLGYTF. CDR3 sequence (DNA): TGTGCCAGCAGCAAAGGGGAGGGATTAGGCTACACCTTC.

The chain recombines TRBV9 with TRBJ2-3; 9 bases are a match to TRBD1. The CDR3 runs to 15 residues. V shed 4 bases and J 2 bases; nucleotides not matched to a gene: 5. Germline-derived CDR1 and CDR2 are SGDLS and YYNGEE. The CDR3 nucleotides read TGTGCCAGCAGCTCCCGGACAGGGGTCACAGATACGCAGTATTTT. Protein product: CASSSRTGVTDTQYF.

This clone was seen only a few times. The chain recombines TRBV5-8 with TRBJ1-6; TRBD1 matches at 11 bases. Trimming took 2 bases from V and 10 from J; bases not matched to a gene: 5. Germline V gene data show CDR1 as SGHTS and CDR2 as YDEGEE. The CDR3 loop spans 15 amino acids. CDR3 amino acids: CASSFEGTGGSPLHF. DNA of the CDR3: TGTGCCAGCAGCTTCGAAGGGACAGGGGGATCACCCCTCCACTTT.

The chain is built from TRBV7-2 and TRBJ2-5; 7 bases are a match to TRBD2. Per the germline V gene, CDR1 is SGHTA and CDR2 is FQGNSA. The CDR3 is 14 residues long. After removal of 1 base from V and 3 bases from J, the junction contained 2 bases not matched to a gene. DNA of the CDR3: TGTGCCAGCAGCTTAGAGGCGGGGGAAGAGACCCAGTACTTC. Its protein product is CASSLEAGEETQYF. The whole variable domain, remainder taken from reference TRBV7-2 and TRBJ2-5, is GAGVSQSPSNKVTEKGKDVELRCDPISGHTALYWYRQSLGQGLEFLIYFQGNSAPDKSGLPSDRFSAERTGGSVSTLTIQRTQQEDSAVYLCASSLEAGEETQYFGPGTRLLVL.

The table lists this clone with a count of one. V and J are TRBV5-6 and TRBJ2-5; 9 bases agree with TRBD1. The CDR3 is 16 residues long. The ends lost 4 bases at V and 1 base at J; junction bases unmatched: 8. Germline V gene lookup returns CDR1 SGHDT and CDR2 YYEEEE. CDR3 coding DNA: TGTGCCAGCAGCGAGACCGGGACAGGGAGCCAAGAGACCCAGTACTTC. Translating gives CASSETGTGSQETQYF.

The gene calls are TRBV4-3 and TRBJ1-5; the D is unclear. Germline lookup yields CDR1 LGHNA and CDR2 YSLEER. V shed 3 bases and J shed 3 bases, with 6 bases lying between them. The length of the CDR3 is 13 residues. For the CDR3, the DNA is TGCGCCAGCAGCCAGGGAGTCAATCAGCCCCAGCATTTT. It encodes CASSQGVNQPQHF.

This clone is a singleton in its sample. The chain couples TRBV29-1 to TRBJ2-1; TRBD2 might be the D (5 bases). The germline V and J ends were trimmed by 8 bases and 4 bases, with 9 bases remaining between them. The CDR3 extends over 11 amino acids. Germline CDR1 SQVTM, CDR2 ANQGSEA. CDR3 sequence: CSYRDYNEQFF. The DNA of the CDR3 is TGCAGCTACCGGGATTACAATGAGCAGTTCTTC.

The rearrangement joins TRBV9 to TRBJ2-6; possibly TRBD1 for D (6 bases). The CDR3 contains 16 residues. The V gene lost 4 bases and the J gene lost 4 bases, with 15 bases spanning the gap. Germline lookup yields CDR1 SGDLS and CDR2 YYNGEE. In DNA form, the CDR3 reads TGTGCCAGCAGCTTAAGCTCCGGACAGGGGGCCAACGTCCTGACTTTC. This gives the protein CASSLSSGQGANVLTF.

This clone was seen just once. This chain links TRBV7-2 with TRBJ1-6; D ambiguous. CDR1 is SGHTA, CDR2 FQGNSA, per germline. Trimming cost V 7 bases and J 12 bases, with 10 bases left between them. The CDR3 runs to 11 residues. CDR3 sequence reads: CASTIGGPLHF. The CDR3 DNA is TGTGCCAGCACCATAGGCGGACCCCTCCACTTT.

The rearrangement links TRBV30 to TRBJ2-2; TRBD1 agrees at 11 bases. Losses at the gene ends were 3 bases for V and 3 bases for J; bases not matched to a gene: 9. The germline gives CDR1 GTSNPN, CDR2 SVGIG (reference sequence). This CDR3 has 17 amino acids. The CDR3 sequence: CAWSFTRTGGYTGELFF. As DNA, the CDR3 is TGTGCCTGGAGCTTCACTCGGACAGGGGGCTACACCGGGGAGCTGTTTTTT.

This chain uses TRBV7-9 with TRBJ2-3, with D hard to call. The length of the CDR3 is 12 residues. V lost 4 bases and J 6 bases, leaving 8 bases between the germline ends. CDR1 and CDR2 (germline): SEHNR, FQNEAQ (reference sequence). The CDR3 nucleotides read TGTGCCAGCAGCTCCGGGTCGGATACGCAGTATTTT. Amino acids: CASSSGSDTQYF.

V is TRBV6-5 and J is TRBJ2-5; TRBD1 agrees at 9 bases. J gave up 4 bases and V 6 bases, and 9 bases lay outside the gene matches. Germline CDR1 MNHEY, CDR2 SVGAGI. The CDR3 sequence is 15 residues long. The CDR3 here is CASRPGQGRVETQYF. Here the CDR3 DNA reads TGTGCCAGCAGACCGGGACAGGGCCGGGTAGAGACCCAGTACTTC.

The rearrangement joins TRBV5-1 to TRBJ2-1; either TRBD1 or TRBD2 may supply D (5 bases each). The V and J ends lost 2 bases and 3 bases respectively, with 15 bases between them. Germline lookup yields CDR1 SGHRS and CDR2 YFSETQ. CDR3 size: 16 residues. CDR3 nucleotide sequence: TGCGCCAGCAGCTTAGGGACCCGGGACCACTACAATGAGCAGTTCTTC. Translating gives CASSLGTRDHYNEQFF.

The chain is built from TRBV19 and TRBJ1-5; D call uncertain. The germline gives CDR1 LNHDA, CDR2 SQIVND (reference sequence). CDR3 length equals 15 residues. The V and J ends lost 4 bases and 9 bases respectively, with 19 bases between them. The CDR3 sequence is CASSRKLPPDAPQHF. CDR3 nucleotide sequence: TGTGCCAGTAGTAGGAAACTGCCCCCTGATGCGCCCCAGCATTTT.

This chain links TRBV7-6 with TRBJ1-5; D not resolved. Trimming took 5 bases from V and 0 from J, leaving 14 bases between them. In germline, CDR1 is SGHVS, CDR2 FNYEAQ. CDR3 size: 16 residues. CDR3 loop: CASSPRSGYSNQPQHF. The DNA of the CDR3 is TGTGCCAGCAGCCCCAGATCGGGGTATAGCAATCAGCCCCAGCATTTT.

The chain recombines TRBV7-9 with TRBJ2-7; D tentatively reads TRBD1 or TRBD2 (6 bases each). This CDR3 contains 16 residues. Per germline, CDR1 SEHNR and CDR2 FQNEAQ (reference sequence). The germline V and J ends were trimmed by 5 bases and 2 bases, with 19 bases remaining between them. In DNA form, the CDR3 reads TGTGCCAGCAGCCCCGGCCCAGGTGGGGGGCCCTACGAGCAGTACTTC. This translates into CASSPGPGGGPYEQYF.

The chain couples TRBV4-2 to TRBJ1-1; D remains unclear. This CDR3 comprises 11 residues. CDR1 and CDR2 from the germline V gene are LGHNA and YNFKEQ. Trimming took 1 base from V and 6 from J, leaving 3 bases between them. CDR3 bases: TGTGCCAGCAGCCAAGGCCCTGAAGCTTTCTTT. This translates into CASSQGPEAFF.

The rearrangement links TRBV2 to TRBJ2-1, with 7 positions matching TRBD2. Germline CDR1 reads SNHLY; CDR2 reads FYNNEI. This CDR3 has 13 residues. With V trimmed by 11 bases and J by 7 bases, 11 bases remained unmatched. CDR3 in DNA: TGTGCCCAAGCAGCACGGCGGGGGAATGAGCAGTTCTTC. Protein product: CAQAARRGNEQFF.

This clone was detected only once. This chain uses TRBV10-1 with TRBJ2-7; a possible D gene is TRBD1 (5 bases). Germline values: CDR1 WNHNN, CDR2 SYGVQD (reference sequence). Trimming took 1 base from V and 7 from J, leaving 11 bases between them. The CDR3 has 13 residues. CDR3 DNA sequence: TGCGCCAGCAGTGAGTGGGGCGATGGGGAGCAGTACTTC. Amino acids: CASSEWGDGEQYF.

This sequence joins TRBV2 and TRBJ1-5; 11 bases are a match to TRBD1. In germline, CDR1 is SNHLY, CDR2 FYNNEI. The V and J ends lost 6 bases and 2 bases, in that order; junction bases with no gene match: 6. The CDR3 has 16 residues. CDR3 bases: TGTGCCAGCAGCCAAGGACAGGGGGCAGGCAATCAGCCCCAGCATTTT. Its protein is CASSQGQGAGNQPQHF.

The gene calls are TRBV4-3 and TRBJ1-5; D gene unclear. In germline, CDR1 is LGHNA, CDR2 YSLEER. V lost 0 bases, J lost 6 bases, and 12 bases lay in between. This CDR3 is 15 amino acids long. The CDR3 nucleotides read TGCGCCAGCAGCCAAGATCGAGGAAGCGGTCAGCCCCAGCATTTT. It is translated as CASSQDRGSGQPQHF.

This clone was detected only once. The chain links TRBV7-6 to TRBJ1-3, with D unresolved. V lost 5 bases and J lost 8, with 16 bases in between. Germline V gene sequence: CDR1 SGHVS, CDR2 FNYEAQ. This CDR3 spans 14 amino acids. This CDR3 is CASSPRAVADTIYF. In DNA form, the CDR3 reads TGTGCCAGCAGCCCGCGTGCGGTCGCAGACACCATATATTTT.

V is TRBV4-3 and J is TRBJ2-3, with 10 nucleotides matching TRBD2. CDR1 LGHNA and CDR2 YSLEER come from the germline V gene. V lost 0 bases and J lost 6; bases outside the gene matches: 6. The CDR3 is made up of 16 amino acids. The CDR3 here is CASSQDPSGGADTQYF. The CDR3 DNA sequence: TGCGCCAGCAGCCAAGACCCCAGCGGGGGGGCTGATACGCAGTATTTT.

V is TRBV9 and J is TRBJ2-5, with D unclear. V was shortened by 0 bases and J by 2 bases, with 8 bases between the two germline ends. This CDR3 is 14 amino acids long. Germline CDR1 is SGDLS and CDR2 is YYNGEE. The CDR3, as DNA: TGTGCCAGCAGCGTAGAGCCTAAACAAGAGACCCAGTACTTC. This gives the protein CASSVEPKQETQYF.

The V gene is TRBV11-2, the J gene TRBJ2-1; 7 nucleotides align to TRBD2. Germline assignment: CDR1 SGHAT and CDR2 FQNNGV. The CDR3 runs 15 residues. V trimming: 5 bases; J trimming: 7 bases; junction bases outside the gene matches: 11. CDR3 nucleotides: TGTGCCAGCAGCCCCCGAGGGCGGGGGAATAATGAGCAGTTCTTC. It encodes CASSPRGRGNNEQFF.